The clone carrying this T cell receptor beta chain was recorded many times. Original processing methods: Amplification of reference gene primers was used by the study to estimate nucleated cell counts. Profiled with immunoSEQ multiplex PCR; TCRdb holds only in-frame clones, not every one. D and trimming were read from the DNA, whereas the V and J calls and clone size are those reported in that table. This table has 250,000 to 300,000 clones, more than 75% appearing once. This CDR3 is built from 19 residues. The V and J ends lost 4 bases and 1 base, in that order; junction bases with no gene match: 7. Germline V gives CDR1 SGHKS, CDR2 YYEKEE (reference sequence). These data originate in a study of blood T cell repertoires in COVID-19.

What was sequenced was PBMCs or T cells enriched from blood (not recorded which). This rearrangement joins TRBV5-5 to TRBJ2-6, with 14 bases aligning to TRBD2. The clonotype originates from a middle-aged woman with acute COVID-19. The CDR3 nucleotides read TGTGCCAGCAGCCTCCGGACTAGCGGGGGGCTGTCTGGGGCCAACGTCCTGACTTTC. It encodes CASSLRTSGGLSGANVLTF.